This entry features one T cell receptor beta chain sequence. Its target is unknown. The data belong to a study of T cell repertoires in cytomegalovirus infection. Study-level background: Both a matching HLA type and CMV infection were indicated by public TCR beta signatures. Study-wide results and limits: In two of eight donors, the top clonotype was HLA-C-restricted CMV-specific.

TCRdb reprocessed the reads with MiXCR, giving one entry per CDR3 protein. The sample holds approximately 200,000 distinct CDR3 sequences, 28% seen once. With 4 bases removed from V and 2 bases from J, the gap between germline ends came to 9 bases. This CDR3 contains 13 residues. Germline V gene lookup returns CDR1 SQVTM and CDR2 ANQGSEA. The chain carries TRBV29-1 and TRBJ1-3; a possible D gene is TRBD1 (5 bases). The receptor comes from a human donor in good health (CMV status not recorded). Some clones in this sample may be carry-over from other donors' samples. The sample was PBMCs. In DNA form, the CDR3 reads TGCAGCGTTGCTTTGGGGCCTGGAAACACCATATATTTT. Translating it yields CSVALGPGNTIYF.